Given below is one T cell receptor (beta chain) in context. This sample was included in a study of siplizumab effects on memory and regulatory T cells. Assay: immunoSEQ multiplex PCR; the TCRdb copy retains only in-frame clones and omits some. The sample has 50,000 or so clones, roughly nine tenths seen once. Germline loops: CDR1 MNHNS, CDR2 SASEGT. After removal of 5 bases from V and 4 bases from J, the junction contained 6 bases not matched to a gene. There are 15 residues in the CDR3. Across three donor pairs, the naive, memory, effector memory and TEMRA subsets were sequenced without stimulation. The source material was naive CD8+ T cells sorted from blood. The V and J genes are TRBV6-1 and TRBJ1-1; 11 nucleotides line up with TRBD1. The sequence was obtained from a human donor in good health. The CDR3 region has the DNA TGTGCCAGCAGTCCCCGGGACAGGGGGTTCACTGAAGCTTTCTTT. It translates to CASSPRDRGFTEAFF.